This note documents a single TCR beta chain sequence. Its antigen is not known. The data stem from a study of cytomegalovirus exposure and HLA in healthy donors. The PCR made use of 60 Vbeta and 13 Jbeta primers. Some clones are missing from TCRdb's copy, which holds only in-frame ones; the method was immunoSEQ multiplex PCR. This table holds about 140,000 clones, 73% found once. Whole-study results and caveats: Later on, a genetic analysis was performed. It linked a missense variant in DCLRE1C with V- and J-gene trimming of TCR beta. In vitro assays verified that a few CMV-associated chains recognized CMV antigens specifically. Later on, an analysis found that several of the most significant clusters appeared to be linked to common viral pathogens, which included parvovirus B19.

This clonotype was obtained from a woman aged 40-49 years in good health and CMV-seronegative. Specimen: PBMCs.

The CDR3 protein is CASTVGGQGVSGNTIYF. CDR3 nucleotides: TGCGCCAGCACCGTGGGAGGACAGGGGGTCTCTGGAAACACCATATATTTT. The genes are TRBV10-2 and TRBJ1-3; 10 bases map to TRBD1. The V segment lost 7 bases and the J segment 0 bases; nucleotides outside the gene matches: 9. The CDR3 is made up of 17 amino acids. The V gene's germline CDR1 is WSHSY and CDR2 SAAADI.